The entry below gives a single TCR beta chain sequence along with its context. Sequence at one end of the junction differs from germline and may be a read error. TCRdb keeps only in-frame clones here, not all; method: immunoSEQ multiplex PCR. Among around 38,000 clones, around 79% were seen once, and the ten largest hold approximately 22%. These data are taken from a study of PD-1 blockade in mismatch repair-deficient tumors. Study-level information: Patients had approximately 12 mismatch repair-deficient cancer types and were previously treated and progressing.

The V gene's germline CDR1 is MNHNY and CDR2 SVGAGI (reference sequence). There are 15 residues in the CDR3. The sequence came from an adult with mismatch repair-deficient cancer. The genes are TRBV6-6 and TRBJ2-1; TRBD2 agrees at 11 bases. Sequencing was performed on peripheral blood, taken 4 weeks after starting pembrolizumab. The CDR3 DNA reads as TGTGCCAGCATTTACGGGACTAGCGGATACAATGAGCAGTTCTTC. It is translated as CASIYGTSGYNEQFF.